The 12 T cell receptor beta chains presented below share a single source sample, sequenced in a study of tumor-infiltrating lymphocytes in primary liver carcinoma. Joint extraction of RNA and DNA used 20-30 mg of bulk tissue that was unsorted. The authors made TCR beta cDNA from around 500 ng total RNA with a constant-region primer. Generation of the TCR beta libraries relied on three nested multiplex PCR rounds using slightly modified ARM-PCR. Both of the initial two PCR rounds ran for nine to ten cycles and employed TRBV1-TRBV30 forward primers alongside a C-beta reverse primer. TCRdb redid the calling of the multiplex PCR reads with MiXCR, one entry per CDR3 protein. The sample carries about 43,000 distinct CDR3 sequences, roughly 73% recorded once. What was sequenced was liver tumor tissue from sampling region 2. Subset denoted: tumor region T2, inferior pole. The receptors here all came from a man aged 35 to 55 with primary liver carcinoma and hepatitis B virus infection.

In the case of this clonotype: An end of the junction differs from the germline gene, which may be a read error. The chain joins TRBV6-5 to TRBJ2-7; a possible D gene is TRBD1 (7 bases). Looked up from germline, CDR1 is MNHEY and CDR2 is SVGAGI. The length of the CDR3 is 13 residues. This CDR3 is CASDRQGGYEHCF. DNA of the CDR3: TGTGCCAGCGACCGACAGGGAGGCTACGAGCATTGCTTC.

This clonotype appeared many times. The chain couples TRBV30 to TRBJ2-3; TRBD2 might be the D (6 bases). The CDR3 is 14 residues long. The germline V gene has CDR1 GTSNPN and CDR2 SVGIG (reference sequence). The ends were cut back, 2 bases at V and 1 base at J, with 10 bases in the middle. This CDR3 is CAWSREKGTDTQYF. The CDR3 DNA reads TGTGCCTGGAGTCGGGAGAAGGGCACAGATACGCAGTATTTT. Based on the CDR3 plus reference TRBV30 and TRBJ2-3, the full variable domain is SQTIHQWPATLVQPVGSPLSLECTVEGTSNPNLYWYRQAAGRGLQLLFYSVGIGQISSEVPQNLSASRPQDRQFILSSKKLLLSDSGFYLCAWSREKGTDTQYFGPGTRLTVL.

Comment on this clonotype: The junction does not match germline at one end; this may be a read error. V gene TRBV12-3 or TRBV12-4 combines with J gene TRBJ1-5, with a possible D match to TRBD1 (5 bases). The CDR3 runs 15 residues. CDR3 nucleotide sequence: TGTGCTAGCACGCAGGGTACCGCAATAAATCAGCCCCAGCATTTT. Its translation is CASTQGTAINQPQHF.

To note about this clonotype: At one end the junction does not follow the germline gene, possibly because of a read error. The CDR3 DNA is TGCGCCGGCAGCCAAGATCTACACTACGAACAGTACTTC. This codes for CAGSQDLHYEQYF. This chain uses TRBV4-3 with TRBJ2-7; no firm D call. This CDR3 contains 13 residues. Per the germline V gene, CDR1 is LGHNA and CDR2 is YSLEER.

In this sample, this clonotype turned up once. The V call is TRBV29-1, the J call TRBJ1-5, with a tentative D call TRBD1 (6 bases). V was cut by 7 bases and J by 15 bases, with 25 bases left in between. The CDR3 contains 13 residues. CDR1 and CDR2 from the germline V gene are SQVTM and ANQGSEA. CDR3 sequence: CSAGGGVNQPLHF. CDR3 in DNA: TGCAGCGCCGGAGGGGGAGTGAATCAGCCACTGCATTTT.

By sample share, this clonotype is medium-sized. V and J are TRBV6-6 and TRBJ1-1; the match to TRBD1 covers 7 bases. V lost 5 bases to trimming and J lost 4 bases; unmatched junction nucleotides: 7. The CDR3 runs to 14 residues. Germline-derived CDR1 and CDR2 are MNHNY and SVGAGI (reference sequence). Here the CDR3 reads CASSPRTGFTEAFF. CDR3 coding DNA: TGTGCCAGCAGTCCGCGGACAGGTTTCACTGAAGCTTTCTTT.

On this clonotype itself: Being one base from a much bigger clone, this may be a read error. The chain couples TRBV7-9 to TRBJ2-1; 8 positions agree with TRBD2. The trim removed 1 base at V and 2 bases at J, leaving 4 bases unmatched. The CDR3 runs 16 residues. Germline V lookup: CDR1 SEHNR, CDR2 FQNEAQ (reference sequence). The CDR3 region is CASSLGLASPYNEQFF. For the CDR3, the DNA is TGTGCCAGCAGCTTAGGACTAGCGAGCCCCTACAATGAGCAGTTCTTC. The full variable domain, in which reference TRBV7-9 and TRBJ2-1 provide the parts outside the CDR3, is DTGVSQNPRHKITKRGQNVTFRCDPISEHNRLYWYRQTLGQGPEFLTYFQNEAQLEKSRLLSDRFSAERPKGSFSTLEIQRTEQGDSAMYLCASSLGLASPYNEQFFGPGTRLTVL.

The table lists this clonotype with many counts. This sequence joins TRBV28 and TRBJ1-5; no clear D gene. Trimming removed 7 bases from V and 1 base from J, with 5 bases in between. The CDR3 runs to 12 residues. Germline values: CDR1 MDHEN, CDR2 SYDVKM. CDR3 loop: CASKQSNQPQHF. The CDR3 DNA sequence: TGTGCCAGCAAGCAGAGCAATCAGCCCCAGCATTTT.

On this clonotype itself: The conserved phenylalanine or tryptophan is not found at the CDR3 terminus, so this likely reflects a read error. This chain uses TRBV28 with TRBJ1-4; perhaps TRBD1 as D (5 bases). From germline, CDR1 is MDHEN and CDR2 SYDVKM. The V and J ends lost 3 bases and 5 bases respectively, with 10 bases between them. This CDR3 has 14 amino acids. As DNA, the CDR3 is TGTGCCAGCAGTTTGGGGGGGTTGAATGAAAAACTGTTTTTG. Translated: CASSLGGLNEKLFL.

This clonotype was seen more than once but under ten times. One junction end does not reproduce the germline sequence, and a read error may be involved. V usage is TRBV11-1 and J usage is TRBJ1-6; D is ambiguous. This CDR3 contains 13 residues. Germline lookup yields CDR1 SGHAT and CDR2 FQDESV (reference sequence). The CDR3 DNA reads as TGTGCCAGCAGCCTGACACTGGTATCACCCCTCCACTTC. Its translation is CASSLTLVSPLHF.

Concerning this clonotype itself: It is likely a read error, because the conserved phenylalanine at the end of the CDR3 is missing. No DNA is shown, since the ends of the CDR3 on it are uncertain; the CDR3 is the one TCRdb lists. This chain connects TRBV6-6 to TRBJ1-6; TRBD1 reflects the table's D call only, with no check against the DNA. Ends included, the CDR3 has 13 residues. Germline CDR1 reads MNHNY; CDR2 reads SVGAGI (reference sequence). The CDR3: CASSSTGISPLRI.

With respect to this clonotype: One end of the junction is discordant with germline, which a read error may explain. The chain joins TRBV28 to TRBJ1-6, with D unresolved. The CDR3 length is 15 residues. Germline lookup yields CDR1 MDHEN and CDR2 SYDVKM. The DNA for the CDR3 is TGTGCCAGCAGTTCGGGTTTAACAAATAATTCACCCCCCCACTTT. It yields the protein CASSSGLTNNSPPHF.